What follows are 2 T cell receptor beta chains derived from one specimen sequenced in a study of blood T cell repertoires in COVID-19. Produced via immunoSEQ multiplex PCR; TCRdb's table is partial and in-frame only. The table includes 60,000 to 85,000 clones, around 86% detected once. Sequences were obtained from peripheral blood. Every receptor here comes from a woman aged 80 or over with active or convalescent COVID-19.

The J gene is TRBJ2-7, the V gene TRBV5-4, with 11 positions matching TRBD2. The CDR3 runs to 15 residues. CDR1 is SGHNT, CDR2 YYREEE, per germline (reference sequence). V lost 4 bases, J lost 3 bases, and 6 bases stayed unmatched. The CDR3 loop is CASSRRLAGSYEQYF. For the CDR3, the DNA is TGTGCCAGCAGCCGAAGACTAGCGGGGAGCTACGAGCAGTACTTC.

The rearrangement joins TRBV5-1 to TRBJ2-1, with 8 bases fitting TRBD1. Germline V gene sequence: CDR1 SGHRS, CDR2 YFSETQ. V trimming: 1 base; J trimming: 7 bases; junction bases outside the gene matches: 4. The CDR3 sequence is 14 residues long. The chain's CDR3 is CASSLPGQDNEQFF. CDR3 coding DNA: TGCGCCAGCAGCTTGCCGGGACAGGATAATGAGCAGTTCTTC.